Below are 25 T cell receptor beta chains sequenced from a single sample in a study of T cells in Graves' hyperthyroidism and ophthalmopathy. Amplification of TCR beta CDR3 regions was performed using RNA transcripts as template. First-round RT-PCR targeting the TCR CDR3 was performed with the HTBI primer set. Via MiXCR, TCRdb re-called the multiplex PCR reads, giving one row per CDR3 protein. The table shows approximately 490,000 distinct CDR3 sequences, with about 22% occurring only once. The sample was blood. The receptors originated from a woman between 65 and 79 years old with Graves' ophthalmopathy.

The chain is built from TRBV24-1 and TRBJ2-2; no clear D gene. Trimming removed 4 bases from V and 4 bases from J, with 6 bases in between. The CDR3 covers 13 residues. Germline V CDR1 and CDR2: KGHDR, SFDVKD. CDR3 bases: TGTGCCACCAGTGACACAACCACCGGGGAGCTGTTTTTT. Protein product: CATSDTTTGELFF.

The chain recombines TRBV18 with TRBJ2-7, with D hard to call. The V gene lost 2 bases and the J gene lost 1 base, with 9 bases spanning the gap. Germline loops: CDR1 KGHSH, CDR2 LQKENI. CDR3 length equals 14 residues. The CDR3 DNA is TGTGCCAGCTCACCATTAACAGCTTCCTACGAGCAGTACTTC. It is translated as CASSPLTASYEQYF.

The chain links TRBV7-2 to TRBJ2-3, with 10 bases identical to TRBD2. Trimming took 4 bases from V and 4 from J; bases not matched to a gene: 8. The CDR3 has 16 amino acids. Germline values: CDR1 SGHTA, CDR2 FQGNSA. The CDR3 region has the DNA TGTGCCAGCAGCTCCCGGGCTAGCGGGAGTTCAGATACGCAGTATTTT. This encodes CASSSRASGSSDTQYF.

This clonotype was detected only a few times. As DNA, the CDR3 is TGCAGCGTTGCCCGGAGCGGAGGGTACAATGAGCAGTTCTTC. Amino acid sequence: CSVARSGGYNEQFF. This chain connects TRBV29-1 to TRBJ2-1; possible D gene TRBD2, 6 bases. There are 14 residues in the CDR3. V lost 4 bases and J 4 bases, leaving 14 bases between the germline ends. Germline CDR1 SQVTM, CDR2 ANQGSEA.

The CDR3 sequence is CSAKSSTGDEQFF. The DNA of the CDR3 is TGCAGTGCTAAAAGTTCCACCGGGGATGAGCAGTTCTTC. This chain uses TRBV20-1 with TRBJ2-1; D might be TRBD2 (5 bases). The CDR3 extends over 13 amino acids. V was clipped by 4 bases and J by 8 bases, with 15 bases between them. CDR1 is DFQATT and CDR2 is SNEGSKA in the germline V gene (reference sequence).

This clonotype was detected only a few times. This chain uses TRBV29-1 with TRBJ2-2; TRBD2 might be the D (6 bases). Germline assignment: CDR1 SQVTM and CDR2 ANQGSEA. Trimming removed 7 bases at V and 4 bases at J, with 13 bases between. The CDR3 sequence is 13 residues long. CDR3 amino acids: CSAGDRFTGELFF. The DNA of the CDR3 is TGCAGCGCGGGGGACCGATTCACCGGGGAGCTGTTTTTT.

This chain links TRBV7-6 with TRBJ2-1, with 11 bases lining up with TRBD2. Germline-derived CDR1 and CDR2 are SGHVS and FNYEAQ. The length of the CDR3 is 16 residues. With 5 bases clipped from V and 7 bases from J, the junction kept 10 bases outside the gene matches. The CDR3 sequence is CASSAETSGSLNEQFF. The DNA of the CDR3 is TGTGCCAGCAGCGCCGAAACTAGCGGGAGTTTAAATGAGCAGTTCTTC.

This clonotype was seen only once. A read error is possible here, since a much larger clone lies one base away. This chain uses TRBV12-3 or TRBV12-4 with TRBJ2-7; tentative D call: TRBD2 (6 bases). CDR3 length: 16 residues. The CDR3: CAGSPPPGLVSYEQYF. DNA for the CDR3: TGTGCCGGCAGTCCGCCTCCGGGACTCGTGTCCTACGAGCAGTACTTC.

The table lists this clonotype with a few counts. The chain couples TRBV30 to TRBJ1-6; 7 bases line up with TRBD1. Losses at the gene ends were 0 bases for V and 5 bases for J; bases not matched to a gene: 1. Germline-derived CDR1 and CDR2 are GTSNPN and SVGIG (reference sequence). CDR3 length equals 14 residues. CDR3: CAWSVGQNNSPLHF. Written as DNA, the CDR3 is TGTGCCTGGAGTGTGGGACAGAATAATTCACCCCTCCACTTT.

This clonotype was counted a few times. The chain combines TRBV3-1 with TRBJ1-2; D may be TRBD1 (5 bases). The germline V and J ends were trimmed by 5 bases and 5 bases, with 15 bases remaining between them. The germline gives CDR1 LGHDT, CDR2 YNNKEL (reference sequence). The CDR3 extends over 14 amino acids. This CDR3 is CASSLQDGAYGYTF. In nucleotides, the CDR3 is TGTGCCAGCAGCTTGCAAGACGGGGCATATGGCTACACCTTC.

The V and J genes are TRBV30 and TRBJ2-1; 13 bases agree with TRBD2. In germline, CDR1 is GTSNPN, CDR2 SVGIG (reference sequence). The trim removed 0 bases at V and 7 bases at J, leaving 6 bases unmatched. There are 16 residues in the CDR3. The CDR3 DNA reads TGTGCCTGGAGTGTACGACTAGCGGGAGGATTGAATGAGCAGTTCTTC. It encodes CAWSVRLAGGLNEQFF. Supplemented by reference TRBV30 and TRBJ2-1, the full variable domain reads SQTIHQWPATLVQPVGSPLSLECTVEGTSNPNLYWYRQAAGRGLQLLFYSVGIGQISSEVPQNLSASRPQDRQFILSSKKLLLSDSGFYLCAWSVRLAGGLNEQFFGPGTRLTVL.

This chain joins TRBV3-1 and TRBJ1-4; 10 bases match TRBD1. J lost 7 bases, V lost 4 bases, and 3 bases had no gene match. Germline V gene sequence: CDR1 LGHDT, CDR2 YNNKEL (reference sequence). The CDR3 runs 14 residues. CDR3 loop: CASSRQGAFEKLFF. The CDR3 nucleotides are TGTGCCAGCAGCCGACAGGGGGCCTTTGAAAAACTGTTTTTT.

This clonotype has a count of ten or more. V is TRBV2 and J is TRBJ1-5; the match to TRBD1 covers 9 bases. J was trimmed by 2 bases and V by 6 bases; bases with no gene match: 5. Germline CDR1 reads SNHLY; CDR2 reads FYNNEI. The length of the CDR3 is 15 residues. The DNA for the CDR3 is TGTGCCAGCAGCTCGGACAGGGGTGGCAATCAGCCCCAGCATTTT. Translation: CASSSDRGGNQPQHF.

This clonotype has at least ten counts. The rearrangement joins TRBV28 to TRBJ2-7; tentative D call: TRBD1 (5 bases). V lost 7 bases, J lost 2 bases, and 18 bases lay in between. There are 15 residues in the CDR3. Germline CDR1 and CDR2: MDHEN and SYDVKM. DNA for the CDR3: TGTGCCAGCACCCCTCCCCCCAGGGATCCCTACGAGCAGTACTTC. This encodes CASTPPPRDPYEQYF.

The chain joins TRBV6-2 or TRBV6-3 to TRBJ2-3, with 7 bases identical to TRBD2. The germline gives CDR1 MNHEY, CDR2 SVGEGT. This CDR3 is built from 15 residues. V lost 5 bases, J lost 5 bases, and 10 bases stayed unmatched. The CDR3 region is CASSASGLIEDTQYF. CDR3 sequence (DNA): TGTGCCAGCAGTGCATCGGGACTAATTGAAGATACGCAGTATTTT.

This clonotype was recorded a few times. The chain combines TRBV6-1 with TRBJ1-2, with D hard to call. V was clipped by 6 bases and J by 5 bases, with 13 bases between them. Germline V gene data show CDR1 as MNHNS and CDR2 as SASEGT. The CDR3 consists of 13 residues. The CDR3 loop reads CASSPGGVYGYTF. The CDR3 DNA is TGTGCCAGCAGCCCTGGCGGAGTGTATGGCTACACCTTC.

This rearrangement joins TRBV7-4 to TRBJ2-1; the D gene could be TRBD1 or TRBD2 (5 bases each). Germline-derived CDR1 and CDR2 are SGHVT and SQSDAQ. The CDR3 covers 14 residues. The V end lost 7 bases, the J end lost 1 base, and 11 bases lay between the germline ends. The CDR3 nucleotides read TGTGCCAGCATTAGCGACAGATCCTACAATGAGCAGTTCTTC. This translates into CASISDRSYNEQFF.

This clonotype was counted between two and nine times. The V call is TRBV30, the J call TRBJ1-2, with D unresolved. The germline V and J ends were trimmed by 5 bases and 2 bases, with 12 bases remaining between them. The CDR3 spans 13 residues. The germline V gene has CDR1 GTSNPN and CDR2 SVGIG (reference sequence). CDR3 coding DNA: TGTGCCTGGTCCCGGGCTTCCAACTATGGCTACACCTTC. It is translated as CAWSRASNYGYTF.

This clonotype was detected only a few times. This rearrangement joins TRBV5-1 to TRBJ2-1; the D gene could be TRBD1 or TRBD2 (5 bases each). V shed 2 bases and J shed 9 bases, with 18 bases lying between them. CDR1 is SGHRS and CDR2 is YFSETQ in the germline V gene. The CDR3 runs 15 residues. The CDR3 DNA sequence: TGCGCCAGCAGCTTAAGTGGTGGCCGGGGCGGTGAGCAGTTCTTC. This codes for CASSLSGGRGGEQFF.

This clonotype was seen repeatedly, ten times or more. CDR3 in amino acids: CASSYRAGGEWQPQHF. The CDR3 region has the DNA TGTGCCAGCAGTTATAGGGCAGGGGGTGAGTGGCAGCCCCAGCATTTT. The chain joins TRBV6-2 or TRBV6-3 to TRBJ1-5; 7 bases match TRBD1. CDR3 length equals 16 residues. Germline CDR1 reads MNHEY; CDR2 reads SVGEGT. V lost 3 bases to trimming and J lost 7 bases; unmatched junction nucleotides: 12.

This clonotype was observed a handful of times. The chain employs TRBV6-2 or TRBV6-3 and TRBJ2-7; 7 bases are shared with TRBD2. From germline, CDR1 is MNHEY and CDR2 SVGEGT. The CDR3 consists of 15 residues. With 0 bases clipped from V and 6 bases from J, the junction kept 8 bases outside the gene matches. CDR3 bases: TGTGCCAGCAGTTACTCGAGGCGGGAGTTGTCCGAGCAGTACTTC. Protein: CASSYSRRELSEQYF.

The V gene is TRBV10-3, the J gene TRBJ2-1; TRBD2 matches 14 bases. V trimming: 6 bases; J trimming: 6 bases; junction bases outside the gene matches: 10. The CDR3 length is 17 residues. The germline gives CDR1 ENHRY, CDR2 SYGVKD. The CDR3 sequence is CAIRWGLAGERGNEQFF. Here the CDR3 DNA reads TGTGCCATCAGGTGGGGACTAGCGGGAGAAAGGGGCAATGAGCAGTTCTTC.

This clonotype was detected many times. The chain combines TRBV28 with TRBJ2-3; 8 bases match TRBD1. The germline gives CDR1 MDHEN, CDR2 SYDVKM. V lost 4 bases to trimming and J lost 5 bases; unmatched junction nucleotides: 2. CDR3 size: 13 residues. The CDR3 reads CASSSGGIDTQYF. DNA for the CDR3: TGTGCCAGCAGTTCAGGGGGCATAGATACGCAGTATTTT.

The CDR3 region has the DNA TGCGCCAGCAGCTTGGCCGGGACAGGAGGGGGCTTTAATGAGCAGTTCTTC. Translated, it gives CASSLAGTGGGFNEQFF. The J gene is TRBJ2-1, the V gene TRBV5-1; 8 nucleotides match TRBD1. The trim removed 0 bases at V and 7 bases at J, leaving 12 bases unmatched. Germline V gene lookup returns CDR1 SGHRS and CDR2 YFSETQ. This CDR3 comprises 17 residues.

The gene calls are TRBV10-3 and TRBJ1-3; a weak D match, TRBD1 (6 bases). The length of the CDR3 is 15 residues. CDR1 is ENHRY, CDR2 SYGVKD, per germline. Between the trimmed V and J ends, which lost 0 bases and 6 bases, there was a span of 12 bases. CDR3 DNA: TGTGCCATCAGTGAGTCCGGGGGCCTGGAAAACACCATATATTTT. Protein: CAISESGGLENTIYF.